This T cell receptor (beta chain) was sequenced during a study of T cell changes during pregnancy in multiple sclerosis (dated by TCRdb to between 2018 and 2020). At the level of the whole study: The study examined how the T cell repertoire changed over the course of pregnancy in women with multiple sclerosis.

The library was built by means of the immunoSEQ multiplex PCR assay. The source is immuneACCESS, and TCRdb retained only in-frame sequences with V and J called. Part of the clones is not carried over; for the studies checked, unresolved V genes explain less than half of this, and the remainder is unexplained. A total of some 38,000 clones appear in this sample, around 90% of them only once. Under 0.75% of the sample is held by the ten biggest clonotypes. The CDR3 sequence holds 14 residues, the cysteine and phenylalanine included. The only DNA kept is the CDR3, 42 bases in frame from the first base. Ends trimmed: V by 4 bases, J by 8 bases; bases unmatched to a gene: 7. The germline V gene encodes CDR1 PRHDT and CDR2 FYEKMQ (reference sequence). Concerning this clone: There is no known antigen for this receptor. No much larger clone is present one base from it, and per-base qualities are unavailable.

Recombination linked TRBV13 to TRBJ2-1; TRBD1 agrees with 8 junctional bases. Sample: CD4+ T cells from peripheral blood mononuclear cells, taken in the second trimester of pregnancy. This sequence was found in a female donor in good health, enrolled as a control in a pregnancy study. The DNA sequence is given as TGTGCCAGCAGCTCGCCCGGACAGGGCTATGAGCAGTTCTTC. Protein translation: CASSSPGQGYEQFF.